This TCR beta chain derives from a study of cytomegalovirus exposure and HLA in healthy donors. About the study: A preliminary data release comprised tens of millions of unique TCRs obtained from HLA-typed donors.

Germline V gives CDR1 SGDLS, CDR2 YYNGEE. CDR3 size: 15 residues. The V end was cut by 4 bases, the J end by 5 bases, with 19 bases between. As to this clone: Its cognate antigen is unknown.

Notes on the study in general: The authors later linked a missense DCLRE1C variant to TCR beta V- and J-gene trimming. In an earlier analysis, in under 700 donors, most V segments appeared productive either ~90% or ~30% of the time. In most subjects, TCR beta sequences reportedly gave accurate predictions of HLA-A and HLA-B alleles.

The primer mix had 60 Vbeta and 13 Jbeta primers. TCRdb's table, derived via immunoSEQ multiplex PCR, lists solely in-frame clones and lacks some. The data show about 45,000 clones, with about 78% seen just once and 3.4% held by the top ten. The sequencing input was PBMCs. V gene TRBV9 combines with J gene TRBJ2-7; possibly TRBD1 for D (6 bases). The TCR was taken from a woman under 40 in good health and CMV-seronegative. The CDR3, as DNA: TGTGCCAGCAGCTTTTCAGACAGGACGAATAACGAGCAGTACTTC. It translates to CASSFSDRTNNEQYF.